This T cell receptor (beta chain) derives from a study of metastatic and nonmetastatic thyroid tumors. TCRdb reprocessed the PCR reads via MiXCR. The table records 20,000 to 25,000 clones, 20% to 30% of them present only once. Each patient came to thyroid surgery without any prior treatment (of any kind). In its sample, this clone was seen many times. This sample also contains other DNA sequences that code for the same CDR3. This receptor was taken from a female donor with papillary thyroid cancer or a benign thyroid nodule (not recorded which). Some clones in this sample may be carry-over from other donors' samples. The source material was tumor tissue.

CDR3 in DNA: TGTGCCAGCAGTTTCACAGGTCCCACCGGGGAGCTGTTTTTT. Amino acids: CASSFTGPTGELFF. The chain employs TRBV6-2 or TRBV6-3 and TRBJ2-2, with a tentative D call TRBD1 (5 bases). The CDR3 contains 14 residues. Trimming shortened V by 4 bases and J by 4 bases, and 10 bases separated the two germline ends. Germline assignment: CDR1 MNHEY and CDR2 SVGEGT.